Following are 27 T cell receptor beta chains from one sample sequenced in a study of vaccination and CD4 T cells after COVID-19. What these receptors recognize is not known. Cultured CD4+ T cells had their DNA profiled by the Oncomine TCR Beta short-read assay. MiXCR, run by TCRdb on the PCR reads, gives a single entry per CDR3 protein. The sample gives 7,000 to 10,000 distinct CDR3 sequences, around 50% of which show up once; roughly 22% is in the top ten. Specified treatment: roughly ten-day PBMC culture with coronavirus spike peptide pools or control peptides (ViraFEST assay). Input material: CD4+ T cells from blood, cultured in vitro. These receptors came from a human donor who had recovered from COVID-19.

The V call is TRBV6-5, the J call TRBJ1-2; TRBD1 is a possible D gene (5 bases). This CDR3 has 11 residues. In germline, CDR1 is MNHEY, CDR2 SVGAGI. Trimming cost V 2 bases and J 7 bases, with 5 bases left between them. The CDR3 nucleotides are TGTGCCAGCAGTTACAGGGGTGGCTACACCTTC. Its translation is CASSYRGGYTF.

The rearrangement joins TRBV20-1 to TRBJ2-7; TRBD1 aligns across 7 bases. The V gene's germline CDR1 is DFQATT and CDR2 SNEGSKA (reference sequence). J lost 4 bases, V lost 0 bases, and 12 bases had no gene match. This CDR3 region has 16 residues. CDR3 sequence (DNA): TGCAGTGCTAGAGACCTTCTCAAGACAGGGCTTTACGAGCAGTACTTC. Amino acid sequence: CSARDLLKTGLYEQYF.

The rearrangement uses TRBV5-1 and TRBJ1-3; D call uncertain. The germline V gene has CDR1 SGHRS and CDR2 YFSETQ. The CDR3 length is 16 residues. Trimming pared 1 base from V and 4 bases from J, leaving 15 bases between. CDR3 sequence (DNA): TGCGCCAGCAGCTTGTTCGGACGGGGAGCCGGAAACACCATATATTTT. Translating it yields CASSLFGRGAGNTIYF. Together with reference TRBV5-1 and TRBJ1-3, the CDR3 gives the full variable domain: KAGVTQTPRYLIKTRGQQVTLSCSPISGHRSVSWYQQTPGQGLQFLFEYFSETQRNKGNFPGRFSGRQFSNSRSEMNVSTLELGDSALYLCASSLFGRGAGNTIYFGEGSWLTVV.

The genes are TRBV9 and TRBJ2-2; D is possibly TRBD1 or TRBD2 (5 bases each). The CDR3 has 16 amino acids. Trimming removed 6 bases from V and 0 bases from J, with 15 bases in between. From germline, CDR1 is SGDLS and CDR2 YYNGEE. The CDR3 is CASTPRDGANTGELFF. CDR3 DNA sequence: TGTGCCAGCACGCCACGGGACGGGGCGAACACCGGGGAGCTGTTTTTT. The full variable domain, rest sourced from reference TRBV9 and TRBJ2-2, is DSGVTQTPKHLITATGQRVTLRCSPRSGDLSVYWYQQSLDQGLQFLIQYYNGEERAKGNILERFSAQQFPDLHSELNLSSLELGDSALYFCASTPRDGANTGELFFGEGSRLTVL.

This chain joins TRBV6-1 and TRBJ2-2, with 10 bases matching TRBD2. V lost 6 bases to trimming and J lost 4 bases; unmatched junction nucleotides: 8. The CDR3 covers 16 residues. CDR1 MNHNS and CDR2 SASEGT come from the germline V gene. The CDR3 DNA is TGTGCCAGCAGACCAGAAGCGGGAGGGTTCACCGGGGAGCTGTTTTTT. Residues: CASRPEAGGFTGELFF.

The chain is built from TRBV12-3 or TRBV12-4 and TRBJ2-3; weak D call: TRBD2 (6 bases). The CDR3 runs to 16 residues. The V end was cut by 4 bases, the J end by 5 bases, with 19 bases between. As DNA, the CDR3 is TGTGCCAGCAGTTCCCTAAAAGCGGGCAAGGGAGATACGCAGTATTTT. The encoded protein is CASSSLKAGKGDTQYF.

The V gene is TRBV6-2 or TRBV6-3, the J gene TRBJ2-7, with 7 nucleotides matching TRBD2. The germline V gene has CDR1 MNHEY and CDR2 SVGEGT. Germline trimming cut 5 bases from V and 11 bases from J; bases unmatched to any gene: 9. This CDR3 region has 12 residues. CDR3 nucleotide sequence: TGTGCCAGCAGTCCCACCCAGCGGGGAGAGTACTTC. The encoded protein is CASSPTQRGEYF.

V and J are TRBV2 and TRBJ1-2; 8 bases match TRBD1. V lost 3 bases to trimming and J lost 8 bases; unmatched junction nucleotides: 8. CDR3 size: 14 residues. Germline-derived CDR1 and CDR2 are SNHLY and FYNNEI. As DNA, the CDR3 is TGTGCCAGCAGTGACACGGGACAGGATTACGGCTACACCTTC. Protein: CASSDTGQDYGYTF.

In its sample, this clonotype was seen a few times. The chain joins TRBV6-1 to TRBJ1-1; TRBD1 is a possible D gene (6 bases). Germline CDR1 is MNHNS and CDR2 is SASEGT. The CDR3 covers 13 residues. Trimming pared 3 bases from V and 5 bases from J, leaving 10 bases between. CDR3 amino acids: CASSEGRGTEAFF. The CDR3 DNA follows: TGTGCCAGCAGTGAGGGGAGGGGGACTGAAGCTTTCTTT.

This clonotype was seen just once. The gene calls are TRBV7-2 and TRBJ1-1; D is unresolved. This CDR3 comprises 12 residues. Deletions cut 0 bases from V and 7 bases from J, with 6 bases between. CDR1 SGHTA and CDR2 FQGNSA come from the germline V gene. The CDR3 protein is CASSLASGEAFF. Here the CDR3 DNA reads TGTGCCAGCAGCTTAGCTAGTGGTGAAGCTTTCTTT. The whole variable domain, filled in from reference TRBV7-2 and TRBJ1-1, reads GAGVSQSPSNKVTEKGKDVELRCDPISGHTALYWYRQSLGQGLEFLIYFQGNSAPDKSGLPSDRFSAERTGGSVSTLTIQRTQQEDSAVYLCASSLASGEAFFGQGTRLTVV.

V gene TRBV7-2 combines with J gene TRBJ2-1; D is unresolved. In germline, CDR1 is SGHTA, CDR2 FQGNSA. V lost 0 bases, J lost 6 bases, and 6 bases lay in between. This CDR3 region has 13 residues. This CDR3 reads CASSLAWTNEQFF. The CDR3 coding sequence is TGTGCCAGCAGCTTAGCTTGGACCAATGAGCAGTTCTTC.

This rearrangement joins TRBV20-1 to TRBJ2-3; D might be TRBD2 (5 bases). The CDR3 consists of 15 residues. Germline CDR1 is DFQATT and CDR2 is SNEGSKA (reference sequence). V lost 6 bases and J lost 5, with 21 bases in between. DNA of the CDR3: TGCAGTGCCCCGAAGCGGTCAATTGGTGGAGATACGCAGTATTTT. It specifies CSAPKRSIGGDTQYF.

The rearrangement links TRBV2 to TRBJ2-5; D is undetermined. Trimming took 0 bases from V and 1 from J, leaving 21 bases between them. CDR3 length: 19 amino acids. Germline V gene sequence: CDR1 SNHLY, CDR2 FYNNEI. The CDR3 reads CASSEALRLVRRFQETQYF. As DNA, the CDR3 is TGTGCCAGCAGTGAAGCGCTTCGTTTGGTGCGGAGATTCCAAGAGACCCAGTACTTC.

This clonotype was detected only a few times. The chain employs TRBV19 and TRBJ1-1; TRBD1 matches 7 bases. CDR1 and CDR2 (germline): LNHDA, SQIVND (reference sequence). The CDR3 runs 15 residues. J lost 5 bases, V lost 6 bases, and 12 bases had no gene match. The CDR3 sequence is CASRGLGGGRTEAFF. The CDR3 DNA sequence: TGTGCCAGTAGGGGGCTAGGGGGCGGTAGGACTGAAGCTTTCTTT. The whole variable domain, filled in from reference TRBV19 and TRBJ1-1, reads DGGITQSPKYLFRKEGQNVTLSCEQNLNHDAMYWYRQDPGQGLRLIYYSQIVNDFQKGDIAEGYSVSREKKESFPLTVTSAQKNPTAFYLCASRGLGGGRTEAFFGQGTRLTVV.

The CDR3 is CASKLGQGLGQPQHF. The CDR3 DNA reads as TGTGCCAGCAAGCTTGGACAGGGCCTAGGACAGCCCCAGCATTTT. The chain couples TRBV12-3 or TRBV12-4 to TRBJ1-5; 8 bases match TRBD1. Losses at the gene ends were 7 bases for V and 7 bases for J; bases not matched to a gene: 12. The CDR3 sequence is 15 residues long.

The CDR3 sequence is CASSPRVLLARDENEQYF. CDR3 coding DNA: TGTGCCAGCAGCCCCCGGGTGCTCCTAGCTAGGGACGAAAACGAGCAGTACTTC. This sequence joins TRBV5-5 and TRBJ2-7; either TRBD1 or TRBD2 may fit D (5 bases each). The germline V gene encodes CDR1 SGHKS and CDR2 YYEKEE (reference sequence). V was shortened by 4 bases and J by 5 bases, with 28 bases between the two germline ends. The CDR3 consists of 18 residues.

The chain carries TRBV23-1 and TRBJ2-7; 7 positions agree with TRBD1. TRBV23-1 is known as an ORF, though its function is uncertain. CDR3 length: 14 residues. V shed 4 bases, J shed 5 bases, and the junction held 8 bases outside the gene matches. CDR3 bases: TGCGCCAGCAGTCTACCGGGACAGCTCAACGAGCAGTACTTC. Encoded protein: CASSLPGQLNEQYF.

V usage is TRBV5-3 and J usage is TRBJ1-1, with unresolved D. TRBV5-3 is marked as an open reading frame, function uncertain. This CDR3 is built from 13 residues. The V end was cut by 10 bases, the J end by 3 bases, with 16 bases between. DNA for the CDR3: TGTGCCGATACTTTCGCGGCGTACACTGAAGCTTTCTTT. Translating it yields CADTFAAYTEAFF.

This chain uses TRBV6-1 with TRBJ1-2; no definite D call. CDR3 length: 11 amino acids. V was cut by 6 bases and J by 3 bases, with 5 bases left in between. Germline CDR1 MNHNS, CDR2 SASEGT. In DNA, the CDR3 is TGTGCCAGCAGCCGAGACTATGGCTACACCTTC. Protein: CASSRDYGYTF.

Here the CDR3 DNA reads TGTGCCAGCAGTTTAGTCTACGAGCAGTACTTC. It translates to CASSLVYEQYF. The genes are TRBV12-3 or TRBV12-4 and TRBJ2-7; unclear D gene. With 1 base removed from V and 3 bases from J, the gap between germline ends came to 1 base. This CDR3 has 11 residues.

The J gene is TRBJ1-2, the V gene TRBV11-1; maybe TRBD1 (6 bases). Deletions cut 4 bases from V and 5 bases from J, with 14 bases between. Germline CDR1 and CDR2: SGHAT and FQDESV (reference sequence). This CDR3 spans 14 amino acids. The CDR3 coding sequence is TGTGCCAGCAGCTCACGGACAGAAGGATATGGCTACACCTTC. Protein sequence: CASSSRTEGYGYTF.

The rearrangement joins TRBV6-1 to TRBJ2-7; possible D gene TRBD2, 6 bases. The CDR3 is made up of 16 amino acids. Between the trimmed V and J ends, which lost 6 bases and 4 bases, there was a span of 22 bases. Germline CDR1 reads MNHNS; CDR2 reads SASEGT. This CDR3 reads CASRQRSPSETYEQYF. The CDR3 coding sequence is TGTGCCAGCAGGCAGCGCAGTCCTAGCGAAACTTACGAGCAGTACTTC.

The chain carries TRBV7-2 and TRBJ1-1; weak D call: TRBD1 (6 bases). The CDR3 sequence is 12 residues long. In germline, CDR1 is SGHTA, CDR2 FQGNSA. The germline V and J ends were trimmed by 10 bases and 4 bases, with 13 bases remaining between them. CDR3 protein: CATRTDPTEAFF. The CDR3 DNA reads TGTGCCACCAGGACAGATCCCACTGAAGCTTTCTTT.

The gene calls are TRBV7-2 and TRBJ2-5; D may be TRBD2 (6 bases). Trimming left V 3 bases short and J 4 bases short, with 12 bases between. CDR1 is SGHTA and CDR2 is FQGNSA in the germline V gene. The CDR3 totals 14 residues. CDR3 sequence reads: CASSFRRERETQYF. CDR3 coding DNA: TGTGCCAGCAGCTTTCGGAGGGAGAGAGAGACCCAGTACTTC.

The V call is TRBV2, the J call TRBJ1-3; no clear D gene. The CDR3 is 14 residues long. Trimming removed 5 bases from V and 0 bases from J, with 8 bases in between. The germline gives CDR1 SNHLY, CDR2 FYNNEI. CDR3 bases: TGTGCCAGCAGTAGACACATCTCTGGAAACACCATATATTTT. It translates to CASSRHISGNTIYF.

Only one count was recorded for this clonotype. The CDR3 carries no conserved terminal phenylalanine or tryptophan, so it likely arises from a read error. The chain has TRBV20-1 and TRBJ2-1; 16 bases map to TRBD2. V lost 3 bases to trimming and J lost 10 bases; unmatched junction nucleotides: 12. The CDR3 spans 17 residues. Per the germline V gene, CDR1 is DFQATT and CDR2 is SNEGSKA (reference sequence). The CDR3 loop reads CSARGPGTSGRAEEQFL. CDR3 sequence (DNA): TGCAGTGCTAGGGGACCCGGGACTAGCGGGAGGGCCGAGGAGCAGTTCCTC.

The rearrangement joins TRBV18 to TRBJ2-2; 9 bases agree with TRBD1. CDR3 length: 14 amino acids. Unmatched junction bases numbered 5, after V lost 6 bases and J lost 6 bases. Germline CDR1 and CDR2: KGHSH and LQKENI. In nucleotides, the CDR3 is TGTGCCAGCTCCCGGACAGGGGTCGCCGGGGAGCTGTTTTTT. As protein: CASSRTGVAGELFF.